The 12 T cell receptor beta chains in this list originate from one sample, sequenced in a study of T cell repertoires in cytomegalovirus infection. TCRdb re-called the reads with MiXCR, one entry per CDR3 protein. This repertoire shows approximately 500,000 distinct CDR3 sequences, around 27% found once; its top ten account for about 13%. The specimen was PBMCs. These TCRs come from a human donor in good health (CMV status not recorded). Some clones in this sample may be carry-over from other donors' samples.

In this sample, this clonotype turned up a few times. The CDR3 DNA is TGTGCCAGCAGCTATGCCCCGGGACTAGCGGGAGCCCCGGGTACGCAGTATTTT. It is translated as CASSYAPGLAGAPGTQYF. The chain uses TRBV7-3 and TRBJ2-3; 14 bases map to TRBD2. The ends lost 4 bases at V and 8 bases at J; junction bases unmatched: 14. Germline CDR1 and CDR2: SGHTA and FQGTGA. The CDR3 totals 18 residues.

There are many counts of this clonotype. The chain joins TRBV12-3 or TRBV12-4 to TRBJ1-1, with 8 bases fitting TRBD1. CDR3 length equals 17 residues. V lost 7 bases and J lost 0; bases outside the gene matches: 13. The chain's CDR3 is CASTPGQEHIMNTEAFF. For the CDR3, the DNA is TGTGCCAGCACTCCGGGACAGGAGCACATAATGAACACTGAAGCTTTCTTT.

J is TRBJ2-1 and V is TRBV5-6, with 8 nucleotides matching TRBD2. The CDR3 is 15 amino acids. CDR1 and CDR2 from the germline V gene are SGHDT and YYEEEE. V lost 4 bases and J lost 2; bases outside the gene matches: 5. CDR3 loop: CASSPETSAYNEQFF. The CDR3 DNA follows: TGTGCCAGCAGCCCAGAGACTAGCGCCTACAATGAGCAGTTCTTC.

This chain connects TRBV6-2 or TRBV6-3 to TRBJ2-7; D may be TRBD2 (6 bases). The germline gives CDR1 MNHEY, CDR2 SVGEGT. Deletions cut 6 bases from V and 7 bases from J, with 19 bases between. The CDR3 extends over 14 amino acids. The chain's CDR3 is CASRIYGGSMEQYF. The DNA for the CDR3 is TGTGCCAGCAGAATTTACGGAGGGAGTATGGAGCAGTACTTC.

The CDR3 DNA follows: TGTGCCAGCAGAAGAGGGGTGGGGCACACCGGGGAGCTGTTTTTT. This gives the protein CASRRGVGHTGELFF. V gene TRBV11-2 combines with J gene TRBJ2-2; D could derive from TRBD1 or TRBD2 (5 bases each). The V end was cut by 6 bases, the J end by 3 bases, with 14 bases between. This CDR3 contains 15 residues. In germline, CDR1 is SGHAT, CDR2 FQNNGV.

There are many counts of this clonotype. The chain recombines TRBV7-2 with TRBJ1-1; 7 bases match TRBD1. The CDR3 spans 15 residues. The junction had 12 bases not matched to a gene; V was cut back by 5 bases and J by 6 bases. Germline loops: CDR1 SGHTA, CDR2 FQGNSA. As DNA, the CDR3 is TGTGCCAGCAGCGAACTCGACAGGGCGTCTTCTGAAGCTTTCTTT. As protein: CASSELDRASSEAFF.

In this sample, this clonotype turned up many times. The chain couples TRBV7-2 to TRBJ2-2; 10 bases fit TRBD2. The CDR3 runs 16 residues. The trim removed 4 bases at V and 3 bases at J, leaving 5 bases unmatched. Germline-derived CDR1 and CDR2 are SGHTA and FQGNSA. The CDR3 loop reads CASSSGLAFYTGELFF. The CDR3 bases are TGTGCCAGCAGCTCGGGACTAGCGTTTTACACCGGGGAGCTGTTTTTT.

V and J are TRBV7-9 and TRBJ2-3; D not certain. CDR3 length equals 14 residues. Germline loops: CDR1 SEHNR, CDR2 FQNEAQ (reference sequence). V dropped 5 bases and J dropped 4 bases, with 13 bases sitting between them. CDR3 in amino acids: CASSPPRKADTQYF. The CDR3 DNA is TGTGCCAGCAGCCCCCCCCGGAAAGCAGATACGCAGTATTTT.

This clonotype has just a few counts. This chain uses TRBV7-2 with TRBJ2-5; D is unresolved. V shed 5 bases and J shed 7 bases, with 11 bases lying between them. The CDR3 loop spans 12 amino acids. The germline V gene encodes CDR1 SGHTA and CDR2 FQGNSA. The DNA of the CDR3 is TGTGCCAGCAGCATTGCTAGAGGGACCCAGTACTTC. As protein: CASSIARGTQYF.

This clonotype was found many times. The CDR3 nucleotides read TGTGCCAGCAGTAGCGGGAGGGGCTACGAGCAGTACTTC. Residues: CASSSGRGYEQYF. V is TRBV12-3 or TRBV12-4 and J is TRBJ2-7; 10 nucleotides line up with TRBD2. V dropped 5 bases and J dropped 3; count of bases not matched to a gene: 1. The CDR3 is 13 amino acids.

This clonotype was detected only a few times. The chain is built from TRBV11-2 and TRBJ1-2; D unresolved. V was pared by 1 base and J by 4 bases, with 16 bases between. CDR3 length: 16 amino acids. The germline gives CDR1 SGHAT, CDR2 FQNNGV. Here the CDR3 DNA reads TGTGCCAGCAGCTTAGGCGACCGAGGCAGCGGCTATGGCTACACCTTC. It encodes CASSLGDRGSGYGYTF.

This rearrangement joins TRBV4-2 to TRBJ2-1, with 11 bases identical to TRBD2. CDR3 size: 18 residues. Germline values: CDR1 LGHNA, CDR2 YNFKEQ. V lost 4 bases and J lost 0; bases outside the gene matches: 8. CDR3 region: CASSLVGLAASSYNEQFF. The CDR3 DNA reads TGTGCCAGCAGCCTAGTGGGACTAGCGGCAAGCTCCTACAATGAGCAGTTCTTC.